Shown below are 21 T cell receptor beta chains from a single sample sequenced in a study of blood T cell repertoires in COVID-19. The method was immunoSEQ multiplex PCR; TCRdb's version includes in-frame clones alone and lacks a portion of them. The sample shows approximately 250,000 clones, 85% to 90% of them seen only once. The sample consisted of PBMCs or T cells enriched from blood (not recorded which). The receptors shown here come from a woman in her 30s with acute COVID-19.

The chain combines TRBV4-1 with TRBJ2-7, with TRBD2 identical over 9 bases. From germline, CDR1 is MGHRA and CDR2 YSYEKL. The length of the CDR3 is 16 residues. The J segment lost 4 bases and the V segment lost 1 base, leaving 8 bases of the junction unmatched. CDR3 in DNA: TGCGCCAGCAGCCAAGTACCACCTACTAGCGGGTACGAGCAGTACTTC. Its protein is CASSQVPPTSGYEQYF.

This clone was detected once. CDR3 bases: TGTGCCAGTAGTATCGGGACTAGCGGTGATTACGAGCAGTACTTC. It yields the protein CASSIGTSGDYEQYF. The rearrangement joins TRBV19 to TRBJ2-7, with 11 bases aligning to TRBD2. The V gene end was trimmed by 3 bases and the J gene end by 4 bases; junction bases not matched to a gene: 5. CDR1 is LNHDA and CDR2 is SQIVND in the germline V gene (reference sequence). The CDR3 has 15 residues.

The DNA for the CDR3 is TGCGCCAGCAGCCAAGAACCCCCCGGGACAGGGCCCTACAATGAGCAGTTCTTC. Translating it yields CASSQEPPGTGPYNEQFF. V gene TRBV4-1 combines with J gene TRBJ2-1, with TRBD1 identical over 9 bases. The germline CDR1 and CDR2 sequences are MGHRA and YSYEKL. V dropped 0 bases and J dropped 2; count of bases not matched to a gene: 8. The CDR3 is made up of 18 amino acids.

V is TRBV29-1 and J is TRBJ2-4, with D tentatively TRBD2 (6 bases). The V and J ends lost 0 bases and 2 bases respectively, with 14 bases between them. In germline, CDR1 is SQVTM, CDR2 ANQGSEA. The CDR3 sequence is 16 residues long. CDR3 sequence reads: CSVEERRDSPKNIQYF. DNA of the CDR3: TGCAGCGTTGAAGAGAGGAGGGATTCGCCCAAAAACATTCAGTACTTC. The full variable domain, in which reference TRBV29-1 and TRBJ2-4 provide the parts outside the CDR3, is SAVISQKPSRDICQRGTSLTIQCQVDSQVTMMFWYRQQPGQSLTLIATANQGSEATYESGFVIDKFPISRPNLTFSTLTVSNMSPEDSSIYLCSVEERRDSPKNIQYFGAGTRLSVL.

The V gene is TRBV19, the J gene TRBJ1-1; the match to TRBD1 covers 8 bases. Trimming took 5 bases from V and 3 from J; bases not matched to a gene: 8. CDR3 length equals 15 residues. Germline V lookup: CDR1 LNHDA, CDR2 SQIVND (reference sequence). This CDR3 is CASSAHRGLDTEAFF. The CDR3, as DNA: TGTGCCAGTAGTGCCCACAGGGGGTTGGACACTGAAGCTTTCTTT.

Only one count was recorded for this clone. This chain links TRBV27 with TRBJ2-3, with no clear D. The germline V gene encodes CDR1 MNHEY and CDR2 SMNVEV (reference sequence). Trimming cost V 6 bases and J 1 base, with 8 bases left between them. The CDR3 extends over 13 amino acids. The CDR3 nucleotides are TGTGCCAGCAGCAAATCGGGCACAGATACGCAGTATTTT. As protein: CASSKSGTDTQYF.

V gene TRBV30 combines with J gene TRBJ1-2; D is ambiguous. Deletions cut 0 bases from V and 7 bases from J, with 9 bases between. The CDR3 spans 12 residues. Germline V CDR1 and CDR2: GTSNPN, SVGIG (reference sequence). CDR3 amino acids: CAWSVGGSGYTF. CDR3 sequence (DNA): TGTGCCTGGAGTGTAGGAGGCTCTGGCTACACCTTC.

V and J are TRBV25-1 and TRBJ2-3; TRBD2 matches 12 bases. V lost 7 bases, J lost 2 bases, and 10 bases stayed unmatched. In germline, CDR1 is MGHDK, CDR2 SYGVNS. This CDR3 spans 17 amino acids. Here the CDR3 reads CASTLGLAGGDTDTQYF. The CDR3 DNA sequence: TGTGCCAGCACCTTGGGGCTAGCGGGAGGGGACACAGATACGCAGTATTTT.

The V gene is TRBV18, the J gene TRBJ2-6; 8 nucleotides line up with TRBD1. Per germline, CDR1 KGHSH and CDR2 LQKENI. Trimming at V came to 5 bases and at J to 0 bases, leaving 12 bases not matched to a gene. The CDR3 totals 19 residues. CDR3 in amino acids: CASSSQTGDSISGANVLTF. The CDR3 DNA reads TGTGCCAGCTCATCACAGACAGGGGACAGTATCTCTGGGGCCAACGTCCTGACTTTC.

This chain uses TRBV7-3 with TRBJ2-3, with 8 bases identical to TRBD2. The CDR3 contains 16 residues. Germline trimming cut 5 bases from V and 4 bases from J; bases unmatched to any gene: 11. In germline, CDR1 is SGHTA, CDR2 FQGTGA. The CDR3 is CASSPRLAGSADTQYF. The CDR3 DNA reads as TGTGCCAGCAGCCCCCGGCTAGCGGGTTCTGCAGATACGCAGTATTTT.

The chain is built from TRBV21-1 and TRBJ1-6. TRBV21-1 counts as a pseudogene. The CDR3 runs to 18 residues. The DNA for the CDR3 is TGTGCCAGCAGCAAATTTTTCACGAGGTCGTCCTATAATTCACCCCTCCACTTT. This gives the protein CASSKFFTRSSYNSPLHF.

The J gene is TRBJ2-3, the V gene TRBV15; 8 positions agree with TRBD1. This CDR3 has 15 amino acids. Germline V gene sequence: CDR1 LNHNV, CDR2 YYDKDF (reference sequence). V was pared by 3 bases and J by 0 bases, with 2 bases of the junction left unmatched. The DNA for the CDR3 is TGTGCCACCAGCAGGACAGGGGAAAGCACAGATACGCAGTATTTT. It encodes CATSRTGESTDTQYF.

The V gene is TRBV18, the J gene TRBJ1-6, with 9 positions matching TRBD1. The germline V gene has CDR1 KGHSH and CDR2 LQKENI. This CDR3 contains 17 residues. Trimming cost V 1 base and J 3 bases; bases outside gene matches: 4. The CDR3 region has the DNA TGTGCCAGCTCACCACAGGACAGGGGAGGCTATAATTCACCCCTCCACTTT. It translates to CASSPQDRGGYNSPLHF.

This sequence joins TRBV19 and TRBJ1-1, with D possibly matching TRBD1 (6 bases). Germline V gives CDR1 LNHDA, CDR2 SQIVND (reference sequence). The CDR3 is 14 amino acids. Trimming removed 3 bases from V and 2 bases from J, with 10 bases in between. The CDR3 nucleotides are TGTGCCAGTAGTATGACAGGTCCAAACACTGAAGCTTTCTTT. It specifies CASSMTGPNTEAFF.

V gene TRBV18 combines with J gene TRBJ2-1, with 7 positions matching TRBD2. CDR3 length equals 15 residues. The germline gives CDR1 KGHSH, CDR2 LQKENI. Germline trimming cut 6 bases from V and 2 bases from J; bases unmatched to any gene: 7. The CDR3 nucleotides are TGTGCCAGCTCCGTAGTGGGAGGGACCTACAATGAGCAGTTCTTC. This encodes CASSVVGGTYNEQFF.

The chain has TRBV5-1 and TRBJ2-3; 8 bases line up with TRBD2. J gave up 8 bases and V 3 bases, and 8 bases lay outside the gene matches. The CDR3 has 14 amino acids. CDR1 and CDR2 from the germline V gene are SGHRS and YFSETQ. CDR3 region: CASSSVLTSGTQYF. In DNA form, the CDR3 reads TGCGCCAGCAGCTCCGTCCTAACTAGCGGTACGCAGTATTTT.

This chain connects TRBV6-5 to TRBJ2-1, with a possible D match to TRBD1 (6 bases). The germline V gene has CDR1 MNHEY and CDR2 SVGAGI. V gave up 6 bases and J gave up 4 bases, with 16 bases separating them. The CDR3 consists of 15 residues. CDR3 amino acids: CASSHAQGRYNEQFF. Here the CDR3 DNA reads TGTGCCAGCAGCCATGCCCAGGGGCGATACAATGAGCAGTTCTTC.

The chain employs TRBV15 and TRBJ1-4; D gene ambiguous. V lost 1 base and J lost 7, with 13 bases in between. Germline V lookup: CDR1 LNHNV, CDR2 YYDKDF (reference sequence). CDR3 size: 15 residues. CDR3 sequence (DNA): TGTGCCACCAGCAGAGGCGGAGGGAAAGGTGAAAAACTGTTTTTT. This sequence encodes CATSRGGGKGEKLFF.

The V gene is TRBV2, the J gene TRBJ1-4; tentative D call: TRBD1 (5 bases). Looked up from germline, CDR1 is SNHLY and CDR2 is FYNNEI. This CDR3 is 15 amino acids long. V was clipped by 2 bases and J by 8 bases, with 15 bases between them. Here the CDR3 reads CASSEWGRADEKLFF. The CDR3 region has the DNA TGTGCCAGCAGTGAATGGGGGAGGGCGGACGAAAAACTGTTTTTT.

The rearrangement joins TRBV28 to TRBJ1-5; D gene ambiguous. V shed 5 bases and J shed 4 bases, with 9 bases lying between them. CDR1 and CDR2 from the germline V gene are MDHEN and SYDVKM. This CDR3 spans 13 amino acids. Written as DNA, the CDR3 is TGTGCCAGCAGTCCAAACAAAAATCAGCCCCAGCATTTT. The encoded protein is CASSPNKNQPQHF.

The chain carries TRBV10-2 and TRBJ2-5, with D possibly TRBD2 on 6 matching bases. Germline V lookup: CDR1 WSHSY, CDR2 SAAADI. CDR3 length: 15 residues. V lost 0 bases, J lost 5 bases, and 13 bases lay in between. CDR3 nucleotides: TGCGCCAGCAGTGAGTCTTACTACCGGGGGGAGACCCAGTACTTC. Protein product: CASSESYYRGETQYF.